This T cell receptor beta chain was recovered during a study of T cell changes during pregnancy in multiple sclerosis. Germline-derived CDR1 and CDR2 are KGHSH and LQKENI. V was pared by 6 bases and J by 11 bases, with 19 bases between. CDR3 length equals 13 residues. Sequencing was performed with immunoSEQ multiplex PCR; in TCRdb, only in-frame clones are kept and a portion is missing. Of fewer than 50,000 clones listed, around 91% were seen once; the top ten hold under 0.75%. The input for sequencing was CD4+ T cells from peripheral blood mononuclear cells, taken in the second trimester of pregnancy. The clonotype comes from a female donor in good health, enrolled as a control in a pregnancy study. The J gene is TRBJ1-1, the V gene TRBV18; D is unclear. The DNA of the CDR3 is TGTGCCAGCTCCCCTGGAAGAGGATATGGCGCTTTCTTT. It yields the protein CASSPGRGYGAFF.